This T cell receptor beta chain was profiled in a study of cytomegalovirus exposure and HLA in healthy donors. The PCR made use of 60 Vbeta and 13 Jbeta primers. Clones were sequenced by immunoSEQ multiplex PCR, and TCRdb holds only the in-frame ones, with some missing. The sample records around 200,000 clones, roughly 80% being singletons. The CDR3 is 17 amino acids. The germline V gene encodes CDR1 PRHDT and CDR2 FYEKMQ (reference sequence). J lost 1 base, V lost 3 bases, and 4 bases had no gene match. The TCR originated in a man over 45 in good health and CMV-seronegative. Sample: PBMCs. V and J are TRBV13 and TRBJ2-2, with 11 bases aligning to TRBD2. CDR3 in amino acids: CASSFPGLAENTGELFF. CDR3 nucleotide sequence: TGTGCCAGCAGCTTCCCGGGACTAGCGGAGAACACCGGGGAGCTGTTTTTT.